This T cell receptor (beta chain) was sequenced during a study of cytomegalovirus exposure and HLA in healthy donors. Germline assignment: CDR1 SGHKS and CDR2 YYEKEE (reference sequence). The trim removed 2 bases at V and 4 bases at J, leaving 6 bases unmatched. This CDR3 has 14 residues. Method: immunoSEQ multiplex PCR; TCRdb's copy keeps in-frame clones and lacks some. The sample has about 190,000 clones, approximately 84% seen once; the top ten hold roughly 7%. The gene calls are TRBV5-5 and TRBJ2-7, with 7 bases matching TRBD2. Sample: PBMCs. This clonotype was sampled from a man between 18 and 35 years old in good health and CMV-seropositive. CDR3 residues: CASSLGLAVYEQYF. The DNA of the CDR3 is TGTGCCAGCAGCTTAGGCCTAGCGGTTTACGAGCAGTACTTC.